Sequencing of this TCR beta chain was carried out in a study of cytomegalovirus exposure and HLA in healthy donors. The wider study: T cells numbering around 180 million yielded 90 million to 140 million unique TCR beta sequences in an earlier analysis.

With regard to this clone: The antigen is undetermined.

Study-level findings and limits: With high specificity and sensitivity, the classifier reportedly diagnosed cytomegalovirus status. Within a later analysis, the majority of CMV-associated TCR beta chains appeared HLA-restricted.

PCR amplification relied on 60 Vbeta primers (plus 13 Jbeta primers). Sequencing was performed with immunoSEQ multiplex PCR; in TCRdb, only in-frame clones are kept and a portion is missing. Here the sample table reports just over 150,000 clones. Sequencing was carried out using PBMCs. The clonotype comes from a man aged 25-45 years in good health and CMV-seronegative.

This CDR3 reads CATSEQGADTGELFF. The CDR3 nucleotides read TGTGCCACCAGCGAACAGGGGGCGGACACCGGGGAGCTGTTTTTT. This sequence joins TRBV15 and TRBJ2-2, with TRBD1 identical over 9 bases. With V trimmed by 5 bases and J by 3 bases, 4 bases remained unmatched. This CDR3 is built from 15 residues. Per germline, CDR1 LNHNV and CDR2 YYDKDF (reference sequence).